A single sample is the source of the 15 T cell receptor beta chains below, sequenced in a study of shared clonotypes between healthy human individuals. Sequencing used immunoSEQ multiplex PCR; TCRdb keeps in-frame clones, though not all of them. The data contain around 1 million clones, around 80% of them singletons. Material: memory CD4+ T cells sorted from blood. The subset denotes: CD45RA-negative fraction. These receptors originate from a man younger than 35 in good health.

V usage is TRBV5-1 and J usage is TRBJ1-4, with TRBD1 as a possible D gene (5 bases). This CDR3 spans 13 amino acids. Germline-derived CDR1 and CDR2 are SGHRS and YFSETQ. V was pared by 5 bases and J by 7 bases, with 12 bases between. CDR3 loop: CASRGHEGEKLFF. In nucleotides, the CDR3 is TGCGCCAGCAGAGGACATGAAGGTGAAAAACTGTTTTTT.

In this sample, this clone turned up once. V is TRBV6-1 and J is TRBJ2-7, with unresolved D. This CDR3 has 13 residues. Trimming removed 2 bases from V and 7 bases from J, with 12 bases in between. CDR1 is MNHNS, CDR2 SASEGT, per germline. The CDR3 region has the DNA TGTGCCAGCAGTGAACCGAGACGGTGGGAGCAGTACTTC. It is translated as CASSEPRRWEQYF.

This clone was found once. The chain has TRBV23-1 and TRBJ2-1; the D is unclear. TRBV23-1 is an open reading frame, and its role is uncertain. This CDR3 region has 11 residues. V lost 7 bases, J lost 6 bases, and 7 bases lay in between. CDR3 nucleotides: TGCGCCAGCACAGATGTCAATGAGCAGTTCTTC. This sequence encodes CASTDVNEQFF.

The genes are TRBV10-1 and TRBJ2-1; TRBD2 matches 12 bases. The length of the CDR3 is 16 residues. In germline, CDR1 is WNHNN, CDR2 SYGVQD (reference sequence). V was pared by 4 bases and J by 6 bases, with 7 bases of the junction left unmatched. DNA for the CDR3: TGCGCCAGCAGTGCTAAAGGACTAGCGGGGTCCAATGAGCAGTTCTTC. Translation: CASSAKGLAGSNEQFF.

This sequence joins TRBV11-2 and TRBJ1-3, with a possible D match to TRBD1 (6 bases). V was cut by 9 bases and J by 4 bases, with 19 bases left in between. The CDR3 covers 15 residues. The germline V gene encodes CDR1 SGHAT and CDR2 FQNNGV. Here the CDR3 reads CASTKGQSPGNTIYF. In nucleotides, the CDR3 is TGTGCCAGTACAAAAGGACAGTCGCCGGGAAACACCATATATTTT. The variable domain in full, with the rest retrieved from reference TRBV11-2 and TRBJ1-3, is EAGVAQSPRYKIIEKRQSVAFWCNPISGHATLYWYQQILGQGPKLLIQFQNNGVVDDSQLPKDRFSAERLKGVDSTLKIQPAKLEDSAVYLCASTKGQSPGNTIYFGEGSWLTVV.

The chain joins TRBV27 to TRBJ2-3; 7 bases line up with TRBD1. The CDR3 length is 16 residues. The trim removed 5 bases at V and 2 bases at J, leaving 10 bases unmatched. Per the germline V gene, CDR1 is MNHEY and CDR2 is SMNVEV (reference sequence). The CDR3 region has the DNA TGTGCCAGCAGTCCTATGACAGGGAAGCTCACAGATACGCAGTATTTT. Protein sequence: CASSPMTGKLTDTQYF.

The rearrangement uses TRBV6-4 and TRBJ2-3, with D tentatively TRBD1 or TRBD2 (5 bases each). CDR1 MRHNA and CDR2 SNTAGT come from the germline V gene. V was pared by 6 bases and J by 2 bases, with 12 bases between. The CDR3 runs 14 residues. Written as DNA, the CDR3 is TGTGCCAGCAGCGCCGGGACGCACACAGATACGCAGTATTTT. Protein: CASSAGTHTDTQYF.

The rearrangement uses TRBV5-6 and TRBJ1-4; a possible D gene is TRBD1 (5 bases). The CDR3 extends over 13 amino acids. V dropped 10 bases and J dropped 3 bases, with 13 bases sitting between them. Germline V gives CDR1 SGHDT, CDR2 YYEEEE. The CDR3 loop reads CALRADPNEKLFF. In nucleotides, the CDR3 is TGTGCCCTCAGGGCAGATCCTAATGAAAAACTGTTTTTT.

CDR3 in amino acids: CASSTRLAGITDTQYF. In DNA form, the CDR3 reads TGTGCCAGCAGCACTCGACTAGCGGGAATCACAGATACGCAGTATTTT. The chain links TRBV5-8 to TRBJ2-3; 11 bases are shared with TRBD2. V gave up 4 bases and J gave up 2 bases; unmatched junction bases: 6. The CDR3 consists of 16 residues. Per the germline V gene, CDR1 is SGHTS and CDR2 is YDEGEE. Drawing the rest from reference TRBV5-8 and TRBJ2-3, the complete variable domain is EAGVTQSPTHLIKTRGQQATLRCSPISGHTSVYWYQQALGLGLQFLLWYDEGEERNRGNFPPRFSGRQFPNYSSELNVNALELEDSALYLCASSTRLAGITDTQYFGPGTRLTVL.

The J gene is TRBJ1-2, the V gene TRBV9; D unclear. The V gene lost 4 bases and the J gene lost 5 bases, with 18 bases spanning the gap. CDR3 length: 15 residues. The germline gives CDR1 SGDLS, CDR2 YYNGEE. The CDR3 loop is CASSSSLYPPYGYTF. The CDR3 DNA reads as TGTGCCAGCAGCTCCTCCCTATATCCGCCTTATGGCTACACCTTC.

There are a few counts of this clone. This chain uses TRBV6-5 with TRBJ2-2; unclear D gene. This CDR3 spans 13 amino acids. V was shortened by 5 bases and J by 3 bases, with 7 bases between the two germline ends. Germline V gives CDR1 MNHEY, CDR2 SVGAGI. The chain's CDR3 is CASSESDTGELFF. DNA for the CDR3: TGTGCCAGCAGTGAGAGTGACACCGGGGAGCTGTTTTTT.

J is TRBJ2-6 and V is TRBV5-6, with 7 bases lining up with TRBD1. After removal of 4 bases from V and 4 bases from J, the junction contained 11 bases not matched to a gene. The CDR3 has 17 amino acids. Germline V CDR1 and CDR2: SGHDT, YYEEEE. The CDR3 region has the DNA TGTGCCAGCAGCCCCGGGACAGCCGCAGTCGGGGCCAACGTCCTGACTTTC. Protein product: CASSPGTAAVGANVLTF.

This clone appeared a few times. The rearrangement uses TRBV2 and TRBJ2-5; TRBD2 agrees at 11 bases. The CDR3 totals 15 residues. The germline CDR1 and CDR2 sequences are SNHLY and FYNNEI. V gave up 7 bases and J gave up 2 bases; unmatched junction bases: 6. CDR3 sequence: CASKLAGVRQETQYF. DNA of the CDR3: TGTGCCAGCAAACTAGCGGGGGTAAGGCAAGAGACCCAGTACTTC.

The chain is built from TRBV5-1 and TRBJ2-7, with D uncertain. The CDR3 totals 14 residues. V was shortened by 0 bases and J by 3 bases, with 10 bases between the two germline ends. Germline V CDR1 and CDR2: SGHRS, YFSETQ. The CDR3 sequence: CASSLELFSYEQYF. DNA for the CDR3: TGCGCCAGCAGCTTGGAATTATTCAGCTACGAGCAGTACTTC.

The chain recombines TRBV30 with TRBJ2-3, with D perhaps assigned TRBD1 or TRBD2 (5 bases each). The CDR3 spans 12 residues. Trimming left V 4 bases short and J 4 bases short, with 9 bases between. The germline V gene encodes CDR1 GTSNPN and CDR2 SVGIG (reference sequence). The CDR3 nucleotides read TGTGCCTGGAAACGGGGCGCAGATACGCAGTATTTT. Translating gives CAWKRGADTQYF.